This entry lists 23 T cell receptor beta chains sequenced from one sample in a study of T cell repertoires in cytomegalovirus infection. Antigens of these TCRs are unknown. TCRdb redid the calling of the reads with MiXCR, one entry per CDR3 protein. The data contain 600,000 to 700,000 distinct CDR3 sequences, approximately 33% of them singletons. This specimen consisted of cultured PBMCs, obtained from culture after CMV antigen stimulation. All receptors come from a human donor in good health (CMV status not recorded). Some clones in this sample may be carry-over from other donors' samples.

This chain links TRBV6-6 with TRBJ1-6, with D unclear. The CDR3 covers 16 residues. V lost 7 bases to trimming and J lost 0 bases, with 13 bases between them. CDR1 is MNHNY and CDR2 is SVGAGI in the germline V gene (reference sequence). CDR3 sequence (DNA): TGTGCCAGCACCCTCCAAGGGAGCTCCTATAATTCACCCCTCCACTTT. Encoded protein: CASTLQGSSYNSPLHF.

This clonotype was seen many times. The rearrangement uses TRBV7-2 and TRBJ2-7; D remains unclear. The CDR3 sequence is 15 residues long. The germline V gene encodes CDR1 SGHTA and CDR2 FQGNSA. Trimming took off 5 bases at V and 5 bases at J, with 19 bases between the two ends. CDR3 region: CASSPETLFGHEQYF. The DNA for the CDR3 is TGTGCCAGCAGCCCCGAGACCCTCTTCGGGCACGAGCAGTACTTC.

This rearrangement joins TRBV20-1 to TRBJ2-1; D unresolved. Germline values: CDR1 DFQATT, CDR2 SNEGSKA (reference sequence). The CDR3 length is 11 residues. Trimming removed 2 bases from V and 6 bases from J, with 5 bases in between. In nucleotides, the CDR3 is TGCAGTGCTAGACGCCGCAATGAGCAGTTCTTC. This sequence encodes CSARRRNEQFF.

The V and J genes are TRBV28 and TRBJ1-2; the D gene is possibly TRBD1 (6 bases). The CDR3 loop spans 15 amino acids. From germline, CDR1 is MDHEN and CDR2 SYDVKM. With 5 bases removed from V and 2 bases from J, the gap between germline ends came to 15 bases. The CDR3 nucleotides read TGTGCCAGCAGTATTCCCACGACAGGCAACTATGGCTACACCTTC. Its protein product is CASSIPTTGNYGYTF.

This CDR3 reads CASSVFEKNTEAFF. CDR3 bases: TGTGCCAGCTCAGTGTTCGAGAAGAACACTGAAGCTTTCTTT. The rearrangement links TRBV18 to TRBJ1-1; D ambiguous. This CDR3 has 14 residues. The germline V and J ends were trimmed by 5 bases and 1 base, with 11 bases remaining between them. Germline CDR1 is KGHSH and CDR2 is LQKENI.

In its sample, this clonotype was seen a few times. This chain joins TRBV5-6 and TRBJ2-5; D unresolved. Germline CDR1 reads SGHDT; CDR2 reads YYEEEE. The CDR3 consists of 13 residues. Deletions cut 4 bases from V and 5 bases from J, with 12 bases between. This CDR3 is CASSHYRYETQYF. The CDR3 bases are TGTGCCAGCAGCCATTACCGGTACGAGACCCAGTACTTC.

The chain carries TRBV5-4 and TRBJ2-1, with 15 bases lining up with TRBD2. The ends lost 5 bases at V and 10 bases at J; junction bases unmatched: 7. The germline V gene encodes CDR1 SGHNT and CDR2 YYREEE (reference sequence). This CDR3 is built from 15 residues. CDR3 sequence reads: CASRRTSGGALEQFF. DNA of the CDR3: TGTGCCAGCAGGAGGACTAGCGGGGGGGCTTTAGAGCAGTTCTTC.

V and J are TRBV7-6 and TRBJ2-2; weak D call: TRBD2 (6 bases). Germline V gene sequence: CDR1 SGHVS, CDR2 FNYEAQ. This CDR3 contains 12 residues. With 4 bases removed from V and 13 bases from J, the gap between germline ends came to 13 bases. CDR3 sequence: CASSSWGDGLFF. Here the CDR3 DNA reads TGTGCCAGCAGCTCCTGGGGGGACGGGCTGTTTTTT. Using reference TRBV7-6 and TRBJ2-2 for the parts outside the CDR3, the full variable domain is GAGVSQSPRYKVTKRGQDVALRCDPISGHVSLYWYRQALGQGPEFLTYFNYEAQQDKSGLPNDRFSAERPEGSISTLTIQRTEQRDSAMYRCASSSWGDGLFFGEGSRLTVL.

The chain links TRBV27 to TRBJ2-7, with D perhaps matching TRBD1 (7 bases). Per the germline V gene, CDR1 is MNHEY and CDR2 is SMNVEV (reference sequence). The CDR3 is 14 residues long. Trimming removed 3 bases from V and 3 bases from J, with 12 bases in between. In DNA form, the CDR3 reads TGTGCCAGCAGTTTGAAGCAGGGGGGCTACGAGCAGTACTTC. As protein: CASSLKQGGYEQYF.

The chain has TRBV6-2 or TRBV6-3 and TRBJ1-5; possibly TRBD1 for D (6 bases). V shed 7 bases and J shed 7 bases, with 14 bases lying between them. This CDR3 is 13 amino acids long. Germline CDR1 MNHEY, CDR2 SVGEGT. DNA for the CDR3: TGTGCCAGCACTATGACAGGAGGGCAGCCCCAGCATTTT. Translating gives CASTMTGGQPQHF.

This clonotype was counted only a few times. This rearrangement joins TRBV19 to TRBJ2-3; D gene ambiguous. CDR3 length equals 13 residues. V gave up 6 bases and J gave up 2 bases, with 9 bases separating them. Germline V gene sequence: CDR1 LNHDA, CDR2 SQIVND (reference sequence). The CDR3 DNA is TGTGCCAGTAGGACAAGGGTCACAGATACGCAGTATTTT. It codes for CASRTRVTDTQYF. Based on the CDR3 plus reference TRBV19 and TRBJ2-3, the full variable domain is DGGITQSPKYLFRKEGQNVTLSCEQNLNHDAMYWYRQDPGQGLRLIYYSQIVNDFQKGDIAEGYSVSREKKESFPLTVTSAQKNPTAFYLCASRTRVTDTQYFGPGTRLTVL.

The rearrangement links TRBV7-3 to TRBJ2-2; maybe TRBD1 (5 bases). The CDR3 sequence is 15 residues long. CDR1 is SGHTA and CDR2 is FQGTGA in the germline V gene. V dropped 5 bases and J dropped 0 bases, with 10 bases sitting between them. The CDR3 region is CASSPGAANTGELFF. The CDR3 bases are TGTGCCAGCAGCCCTGGGGCAGCGAACACCGGGGAGCTGTTTTTT.

This clonotype was detected once. CDR3 amino acids: CASSLAVRNTEAFF. Written as DNA, the CDR3 is TGTGCCAGCAGCTTAGCAGTCAGGAACACTGAAGCTTTCTTT. The rearrangement joins TRBV7-9 to TRBJ1-1, with no clear D. V was pared by 0 bases and J by 1 base, with 6 bases between. The CDR3 spans 14 residues. Germline V lookup: CDR1 SEHNR, CDR2 FQNEAQ (reference sequence). Based on the CDR3 plus reference TRBV7-9 and TRBJ1-1, the full variable domain is DTGVSQNPRHKITKRGQNVTFRCDPISEHNRLYWYRQTLGQGPEFLTYFQNEAQLEKSRLLSDRFSAERPKGSFSTLEIQRTEQGDSAMYLCASSLAVRNTEAFFGQGTRLTVV.

The genes are TRBV12-3 or TRBV12-4 and TRBJ2-1; possibly TRBD2 for D (7 bases). V was clipped by 6 bases and J by 6 bases, with 18 bases between them. The CDR3 loop spans 15 amino acids. The CDR3 DNA is TGTGCCAGCAGCCCTGGGGGGGGGCTGGGCAATGAGCAGTTCTTC. Residues: CASSPGGGLGNEQFF.

This clonotype has only a few counts. The chain joins TRBV7-6 to TRBJ1-5; D gene uncertain. The CDR3 runs to 14 residues. The V and J ends lost 2 bases and 6 bases respectively, with 11 bases between them. CDR1 is SGHVS, CDR2 FNYEAQ, per germline. CDR3 sequence (DNA): TGTGCCAGCAGCTTACGGTCGCACCCTCAGCCCCAGCATTTT. Translated: CASSLRSHPQPQHF.

This clonotype appeared many times. This chain links TRBV28 with TRBJ2-1; unclear D gene. The CDR3 runs to 14 residues. V was cut by 8 bases and J by 4 bases, with 15 bases left in between. Germline V gene lookup returns CDR1 MDHEN and CDR2 SYDVKM. The CDR3 bases are TGTGCCAGCGCCCCCGTGAACCCTTACAATGAGCAGTTCTTC. Its translation: CASAPVNPYNEQFF.

The chain is built from TRBV28 and TRBJ2-2; D remains ambiguous. Germline V gene data show CDR1 as MDHEN and CDR2 as SYDVKM. The V end lost 7 bases, the J end lost 0 bases, and 9 bases lay between the germline ends. This CDR3 region has 14 residues. The CDR3 sequence is CASKVDANTGELFF. CDR3 nucleotides: TGTGCCAGCAAAGTGGATGCGAACACCGGGGAGCTGTTTTTT.

This clonotype was found a few times. The chain combines TRBV12-3 or TRBV12-4 with TRBJ1-3, with D possibly matching TRBD1 (6 bases). The CDR3 runs 16 residues. Between the trimmed V and J ends, which lost 5 bases and 0 bases, there was a span of 14 bases. The CDR3 region is CASSPSGQFSGNTIYF. DNA for the CDR3: TGTGCCAGCAGTCCCTCCGGACAGTTCTCTGGAAACACCATATATTTT.

The chain has TRBV5-1 and TRBJ2-1, with 12 bases fitting TRBD2. CDR3 length equals 16 residues. The J segment lost 6 bases and the V segment lost 3 bases, leaving 7 bases of the junction unmatched. Germline V gene sequence: CDR1 SGHRS, CDR2 YFSETQ. As DNA, the CDR3 is TGCGCCAGCAGCTCAAAGACTAGCGGGAGTGTCAATGAGCAGTTCTTC. Translating it yields CASSSKTSGSVNEQFF.

The CDR3 loop reads CASSLRLAGDNEQYF. The CDR3 DNA sequence: TGTGCCAGCAGCCTTCGACTAGCGGGAGATAACGAGCAGTACTTC. The V gene is TRBV6-2 or TRBV6-3, the J gene TRBJ2-7; 12 bases fit TRBD2. Germline-derived CDR1 and CDR2 are MNHEY and SVGEGT. The CDR3 runs to 15 residues. Losses at the gene ends were 6 bases for V and 5 bases for J; bases not matched to a gene: 8.

This clonotype showed up just a few times. The J gene is TRBJ1-2, the V gene TRBV10-3, with 7 bases lining up with TRBD1. The CDR3 extends over 14 amino acids. Germline assignment: CDR1 ENHRY and CDR2 SYGVKD. V dropped 0 bases and J dropped 8; count of bases not matched to a gene: 6. The CDR3 DNA sequence: TGTGCCATCAGTGAGTCCGACAGGGCCGGAGGCTACACCTTC. Translating it yields CAISESDRAGGYTF.

This rearrangement joins TRBV12-3 or TRBV12-4 to TRBJ2-2; a possible D gene is TRBD2 (6 bases). V shed 7 bases and J shed 3 bases, with 6 bases lying between them. The CDR3 sequence is 12 residues long. The CDR3 is CASTSDTGELFF. CDR3 DNA: TGTGCCAGCACTAGCGACACCGGGGAGCTGTTTTTT.

CDR3 amino acids: CASRRRDFTDTQYF. The DNA of the CDR3 is TGTGCCAGCAGACGCCGGGACTTCACAGATACGCAGTATTTT. This chain links TRBV12-3 or TRBV12-4 with TRBJ2-3; maybe TRBD2 (6 bases). The V end was cut by 6 bases, the J end by 2 bases, with 12 bases between. The CDR3 spans 14 residues.